This T cell receptor (beta chain) comes out of a study of T cells in narcolepsy. TCRdb's table, derived via immunoSEQ multiplex PCR, lists solely in-frame clones and lacks some. The sample holds 25,000 to 35,000 clones, about four fifths seen once. The study's findings and limits: Healthy controls reportedly lacked the autoreactive clonotypes serially found in patients' blood. In some patient and control memory CD4+ samples, autoreactive clones were absent. HCRT-specific and TRIB2-specific autoreactive clonotypes appeared among same-patient CSF and blood CD4+ clonotypes.

Notes on this clone: No antigen is known for it. It is likely a read error: a sequence one base away is far more abundant.

Germline-derived CDR1 and CDR2 are KGHSH and LQKENI. There are 15 residues in the CDR3. The sequencing sample was made of memory (CD45RA-) CD4+ T cells from blood. The chain carries TRBV18 and TRBJ1-1; D is ambiguous. This clonotype was obtained from a human donor in good health. The CDR3 DNA is TGTGCCAGCGCACCGTTTTCAGTGGGCGGGGCTGAAGCTTTCTTT. This codes for CASAPFSVGGAEAFF.